This T cell receptor (beta chain) was obtained from a study of identical twins (TCRdb year 2016). In the study overall: TCR alpha and beta repertoires from monozygotic twins, unrelated adults of various ages and cord blood were deep-sequenced to test whether fetal clonotypes persist. To rule out contamination, replicate twin experiments were performed at different times with different library preparation protocols.

Library generation was performed with 5' RACE. Data came from an Illumina HiSeq 2000. Template switching added a universal primer binding site, and the final cDNA carried a unique molecular identifier that allowed TCR cDNA molecules to be counted accurately. Specific primers in the conserved constant-segment region were used to synthesize first-strand cDNA for TCR alpha and beta chains. Each cDNA library was double barcoded, with a SMART-Mk sample barcode plus Illumina barcodes, to control for contamination. TruSeq adapter sequences, together with Illumina sample barcodes, were added in two successive PCR steps. The Illumina HiSeq platform was used with custom primers to sequence TCR alpha and beta cDNA libraries. On the study's bioinformatics: MiGEC was used to process raw reads and extract unique molecular identifiers, and MiXCR was used to find CDR3 positions. For each individual, recombination models were inferred using an EM algorithm with the repgenHMM and IGoR tools. Shared clonotype analysis was performed with the tcR package in R, normalizing sharing by the product of cloneset sizes. To study raw recombination free of thymic and clonal selection effects, out-of-frame nonproductive sequences were analyzed. TCRdb trimmed public reads at Q25 via fastp, called clones via MiXCR and kept in-frame beta chains. When rows share a CDR3 protein, they turn into one entry using the most common DNA and genes. None of the V and J calls come from the authors' own analysis; TCRdb made them. The sample contains hundreds of thousands of distinct CDR3 sequences, 10% to 15% of them found a single time. The top ten clones comprise around 7.2% of the sample.

Its CDR3 holds 14 amino acids, cysteine through phenylalanine. CDR3 DNA is the only sequence kept; it has 42 bases, read in frame from the first base. CDR1 and CDR2 were assigned from the germline V gene (reference sequence) as LNHNV and YYDKDF. The V end gives up 6 bases and the J end 8 bases, leaving 9 bases in the junction not matched to a gene. All donors were healthy Caucasians. The twin cohort consisted of three pairs of female monozygotic twins, all aged roughly 18 to 29 years. Positive isolation kits from Invitrogen were used to isolate the CD4+ and CD8+ T cell populations. This clonotype was counted many times. This receptor's antigen is unknown. One base away there is no much larger clone; base qualities are not given. Overall study results and their limits: In monozygotic twins, recombination models systematically underestimated out-of-frame TCR alpha sharing, but the models matched the sharing seen between unrelated individuals. Conclusions relied on cross-sectional statistical analysis, since the same donors could not be followed over many years. A weaker excess of twin sharing was found in beta out-of-frame sequences because the signal-to-noise ratio was lowered by fewer shared sequences. Fewer insertions were carried by abundant cord blood beta clonotypes; a weaker similar trend was observed in young adult naive repertoires, while no such trend was observed in memory repertoires. Compared with coincidental sharing between unrelated individuals, out-of-frame TCR alpha sequences shared between twins had an excess of sequences with low generation probability. Zero-insertion analyses could be partly confounded by invariant T cells such as MAIT and iNKT, though diverse VJ usage argued against such confounding for most clonotypes.

These data were also filed under a second study, of yellow fever vaccine responses in identical twins. The other study reports the following: According to the authors, in identical twins the way T cells responded to vaccination appeared partly convergent and partly personalized. The study precisely tracked vaccine-responding T cell clones in identical twins.

The sequence derives from a woman between 18 and 30 years old in good health. This chain joins TRBV15 to TRBJ2-1; TRBD2 lines up with 8 middle nucleotides. Sequencing used CD8+ T cells sorted from blood. The DNA reads TGTGCCACCAGGGCGGGACTAGGTAGGGATGAGCAGTTCTTC. This sequence encodes CATRAGLGRDEQFF. Beyond the CDR3, the reference TRBV15 and TRBJ2-1 genes provide the residues; the full variable domain reads: DAMVIQNPRYQVTQFGKPVTLSCSQTLNHNVMYWYQQKSSQAPKLLFHYYDKDFNNEADTPDNFQSRRPNTSFCFLDIRSPGLGDTAMYLCATRAGLGRDEQFFGPGTRLTVL.